Below, 27 T cell receptor beta chains from the same sample are listed, as sequenced in a study of tumor-infiltrating lymphocytes in primary liver carcinoma. Unsorted whole blood supplied the RNA, and germline DNA was extracted too. Researchers generated TCR beta cDNA from around 0.55 ug of total RNA, relying on a constant-region primer. It was through three nested multiplex PCR rounds of slightly modified ARM-PCR that TCR beta libraries arose. PCR rounds one and two used TRBV1-TRBV30 forward primers with a C-beta reverse primer for approximately 10 cycles each. TCRdb reprocessed the multiplex PCR reads via MiXCR and lists one record per CDR3 protein. The top ten hold over 15% of the sample, which has fewer than 400,000 distinct CDR3 sequences, about 50% seen once. The sample taken for sequencing was peripheral blood. These receptor sequences come from a woman aged 30 to 39 with primary liver carcinoma and hepatitis B virus infection.

With regard to this clonotype: The conserved final phenylalanine or tryptophan is absent from the CDR3, which likely points to a read error. The rearrangement joins TRBV10-2 to TRBJ2-1; 12 nucleotides line up with TRBD2. CDR3 length: 18 amino acids. V trimming: 0 bases; J trimming: 9 bases; junction bases outside the gene matches: 12. Looked up from germline, CDR1 is WSHSY and CDR2 is SAAADI. The CDR3 sequence is CASSESAWSSGRASEQFS. DNA for the CDR3: TGCGCCAGCAGTGAGTCGGCCTGGTCTAGCGGGAGGGCCTCTGAGCAGTTCTCC.

By share, this clonotype ranks as medium-sized. CDR3: CASSQDSGSGSIDEQFF. CDR3 in DNA: TGTGCCAGCAGCCAAGATTCGGGTAGCGGGAGTATCGATGAGCAGTTCTTC. This rearrangement joins TRBV4-2 to TRBJ2-1, with 9 bases fitting TRBD2. V dropped 0 bases and J dropped 8; count of bases not matched to a gene: 11. The CDR3 has 17 residues. In germline, CDR1 is LGHNA, CDR2 YNFKEQ.

Points on this clonotype: A read error is possible here, since a much larger clone lies one base away. The gene calls are TRBV11-3 and TRBJ2-5; D perhaps matches TRBD2 (7 bases). The CDR3 totals 15 residues. The V end lost 6 bases, the J end lost 3 bases, and 17 bases lay between the germline ends. Germline V CDR1 and CDR2: SGHNT, YENEEA. The CDR3 DNA is TGTGCCAGCAGAATCCGGGGGAGGGGGAAAGAGACCCAGTACTTC. Translation: CASRIRGRGKETQYF.

In its sample, this clonotype was seen many times. The V and J genes are TRBV6-2 or TRBV6-3 and TRBJ2-1, with D possibly being TRBD2 (5 bases). Germline CDR1 reads MNHEY; CDR2 reads SVGEGT. Deletions cut 8 bases from V and 9 bases from J, with 11 bases between. The CDR3 runs 11 residues. Written as DNA, the CDR3 is TGTGCCAGCGGGAGAATGAGTGAGCAGTTCTTC. Translation: CASGRMSEQFF.

A single count supports this clonotype. Possible read error: a much larger clone is one base away. V and J are TRBV12-3 or TRBV12-4 and TRBJ2-2; D is perhaps TRBD1 or TRBD2 (5 bases each). This CDR3 spans 14 amino acids. The CDR3 reads CATRRERGTGEPFF. The CDR3 nucleotides are TGTGCCACGCGAAGGGAACGGGGCACCGGGGAGCCGTTTTTT.

This clonotype was counted many times. A read error may account for a junction end that differs from germline. The chain couples TRBV12-3 or TRBV12-4 to TRBJ2-1; D unclear. The CDR3 is 12 residues long. CDR3 protein: CASSLVGDEQFF. CDR3 sequence (DNA): TGTGCCAGCAGCTTAGTGGGTGATGAGCAGTTCTTC.

A few counts support this clonotype. The chain combines TRBV7-9 with TRBJ2-1; D is ambiguous. With 5 bases removed from V and 0 bases from J, the gap between germline ends came to 17 bases. CDR3 size: 17 residues. The V gene's germline CDR1 is SEHNR and CDR2 FQNEAQ (reference sequence). The CDR3 coding sequence is TGTGCCAGCAGCAGCACCATAGTTTACAGCTCCTACAATGAGCAGTTCTTC. Residues: CASSSTIVYSSYNEQFF. The full variable domain, in which reference TRBV7-9 and TRBJ2-1 provide the parts outside the CDR3, is DTGVSQNPRHKITKRGQNVTFRCDPISEHNRLYWYRQTLGQGPEFLTYFQNEAQLEKSRLLSDRFSAERPKGSFSTLEIQRTEQGDSAMYLCASSSTIVYSSYNEQFFGPGTRLTVL.

The genes are TRBV24-1 and TRBJ2-1; TRBD2 matches 7 bases. J was trimmed by 8 bases and V by 3 bases; bases with no gene match: 15. Per the germline V gene, CDR1 is KGHDR and CDR2 is SFDVKD. The CDR3 has 17 amino acids. This CDR3 is CATSDPNPSGLYDEQFF. In nucleotides, the CDR3 is TGTGCCACCAGTGATCCCAATCCTAGCGGATTATACGATGAGCAGTTCTTC.

The chain recombines TRBV29-1 with TRBJ1-2, with a possible D match to TRBD1 (6 bases). Looked up from germline, CDR1 is SQVTM and CDR2 is ANQGSEA. Trimming took off 6 bases at V and 8 bases at J, with 22 bases between the two ends. This CDR3 has 14 amino acids. Here the CDR3 DNA reads TGCAGCGTCGGTGCGGGGGGCCGTGGGAGGGGCTACACCTTC. Translating it yields CSVGAGGRGRGYTF.

Notes on this clonotype: One junction end disagrees with the germline gene, perhaps due to a read error. The V gene is TRBV11-2, the J gene TRBJ2-7; D is undetermined. Per germline, CDR1 SGHAT and CDR2 FQNNGV. This CDR3 has 14 residues. CDR3 sequence reads: CASRLGYSSYEQYF. The CDR3 DNA sequence: TGTGCCAGCAGATTAGGGTATAGCTCCTACGAGCAGTACTTC. Complete variable domain (other parts from reference TRBV11-2 and TRBJ2-7): EAGVAQSPRYKIIEKRQSVAFWCNPISGHATLYWYQQILGQGPKLLIQFQNNGVVDDSQLPKDRFSAERLKGVDSTLKIQPAKLEDSAVYLCASRLGYSSYEQYFGPGTRLTVT.

This clonotype was observed at least ten times. CDR3 nucleotides: TGTGCCAGCAGTCCCCCCGGACAGGGGTACACTGAAGCTTTCTTT. Encoded protein: CASSPPGQGYTEAFF. The chain couples TRBV6-5 to TRBJ1-1; TRBD1 matches 9 bases. This CDR3 is built from 15 residues. Germline V lookup: CDR1 MNHEY, CDR2 SVGAGI. After removal of 5 bases from V and 3 bases from J, the junction contained 7 bases not matched to a gene.

CDR3: CATSRAGGQQFF. CDR3 DNA: TGTGCCACCAGCAGAGCAGGGGGTCAGCAGTTCTTC. This chain connects TRBV15 to TRBJ2-1, with TRBD1 matching 7 bases. Unmatched junction bases numbered 2, after V lost 1 base and J lost 11 bases. The CDR3 length is 12 residues. Germline V gene lookup returns CDR1 LNHNV and CDR2 YYDKDF (reference sequence).

This clonotype was recorded a few times. The junction shows a germline mismatch at one end, possibly a read error. The CDR3 spells CASSARGLAGGYTDMQYF. Written as DNA, the CDR3 is TGCGCCAGCAGCGCCCGCGGACTAGCGGGAGGGTACACAGATATGCAGTATTTT. V is TRBV4-3 and J is TRBJ2-3, with 15 bases lining up with TRBD2. The CDR3 runs to 18 residues. Germline CDR1 reads LGHNA; CDR2 reads YSLEER.

The chain has TRBV20-1 and TRBJ1-5; unclear D gene. Per the germline V gene, CDR1 is DFQATT and CDR2 is SNEGSKA (reference sequence). The CDR3 totals 14 residues. V lost 3 bases, J lost 4 bases, and 13 bases lay in between. The DNA for the CDR3 is TGCAGTGCTAGTGCAGGTCGTACGAATCAGCCCCAGCATTTT. Its protein is CSASAGRTNQPQHF.

This clonotype was counted a few times. The chain joins TRBV7-3 to TRBJ2-7; D is undetermined. This CDR3 is 13 amino acids long. CDR1 is SGHTA, CDR2 FQGTGA, per germline. Trimming pared 5 bases from V and 5 bases from J, leaving 13 bases between. The CDR3 DNA is TGTGCCAGCAGCCCCCCGGGCGTAGACGAGCAGTACTTC. It codes for CASSPPGVDEQYF.

Turning to this clonotype: Germline and junction disagree at one end, which may indicate a read error. The rearrangement uses TRBV11-1 and TRBJ2-3; TRBD2 agrees at 7 bases. CDR3 length equals 20 residues. Germline CDR1 reads SGHAT; CDR2 reads FQDESV (reference sequence). The DNA of the CDR3 is TGTGCCAACAGCTTCCGGACTAGTGGGAGGGCCAGCATGATCGGAGATACGCAGTATTTT. It yields the protein CANSFRTSGRASMIGDTQYF.

The V call is TRBV6-1, the J call TRBJ2-1; a possible D gene is TRBD2 (5 bases). This CDR3 spans 14 amino acids. Germline V gene sequence: CDR1 MNHNS, CDR2 SASEGT. V lost 2 bases, J lost 3 bases, and 8 bases lay in between. CDR3 amino acids: CASSEFDYYNEQFF. In DNA form, the CDR3 reads TGTGCCAGCAGTGAATTTGACTACTACAATGAGCAGTTCTTC.

The sample holds a few counts of this clonotype. The rearrangement links TRBV6-6 to TRBJ1-6; no reliable D call. Germline values: CDR1 MNHNY, CDR2 SVGAGI (reference sequence). Deletions cut 6 bases from V and 7 bases from J, with 16 bases between. The CDR3 consists of 15 residues. CDR3 sequence: CASSYVLSRNSPLHF. CDR3 in DNA: TGTGCCAGCAGCTACGTTTTGTCTCGGAATTCACCCCTCCACTTT.

The chain recombines TRBV24-1 with TRBJ1-2; TRBD1 aligns across 9 bases. This CDR3 is 18 amino acids long. Looked up from germline, CDR1 is KGHDR and CDR2 is SFDVKD. The J segment lost 4 bases and the V segment lost 3 bases, leaving 14 bases of the junction unmatched. Here the CDR3 DNA reads TGTGCCACCAGTGATGACGCACCCTCGGGACAGGGTTTCTATGGCTACACCTTC. Its protein product is CATSDDAPSGQGFYGYTF.

The chain couples TRBV28 to TRBJ2-1; 9 nucleotides line up with TRBD2. J gave up 4 bases and V 4 bases, and 5 bases lay outside the gene matches. In germline, CDR1 is MDHEN, CDR2 SYDVKM. The CDR3 is made up of 15 amino acids. This CDR3 is CASSSVSGSYNEQFF. The CDR3 coding sequence is TGTGCCAGCAGTTCCGTTAGCGGGAGTTACAATGAGCAGTTCTTC.

On this clonotype: A much larger clone lies a single base off, so this may be a read error. The CDR3 does not close with the conserved phenylalanine or tryptophan, likely indicating a read error. J is TRBJ2-1 and V is TRBV12-3 or TRBV12-4, with D perhaps TRBD2 (6 bases). V lost 1 base to trimming and J lost 0 bases, with 10 bases between them. CDR3 length: 16 residues. CDR3 loop: CASSLGGGVSYNEQFI. The CDR3 nucleotides are TGTGCCAGCAGTTTAGGGGGCGGGGTCTCCTACAATGAGCAGTTCATC.

This sequence joins TRBV29-1 and TRBJ2-7; the D is unclear. In germline, CDR1 is SQVTM, CDR2 ANQGSEA. The CDR3 extends over 13 amino acids. Trimming cost V 6 bases and J 3 bases, with 15 bases left between them. The CDR3 coding sequence is TGCAGCGTCTGGAGAGGCCTCAACTACGAGCAGTACTTC. This encodes CSVWRGLNYEQYF.

There are a few counts of this clonotype. The chain is built from TRBV10-2 and TRBJ2-5; no clear D gene. CDR1 and CDR2 from the germline V gene are WSHSY and SAAADI. Trimming cost V 2 bases and J 6 bases, with 10 bases left between them. The CDR3 sequence is 13 residues long. The CDR3 protein is CASSELGLQTQYF. The CDR3 DNA reads as TGCGCCAGCAGTGAGCTCGGGCTGCAGACCCAGTACTTC.

The chain carries TRBV12-5 and TRBJ2-7, with D unclear. Trimming removed 3 bases at V and 0 bases at J, with 0 bases between. The CDR3 is 11 amino acids. The germline V gene has CDR1 LGHNT and CDR2 FRNRAP. The CDR3 DNA reads as TGTGCTAGTGGTTTCTCCTACGAGCAGTACTTC. Its translation is CASGFSYEQYF. Together with reference TRBV12-5 and TRBJ2-7, the CDR3 gives the full variable domain: DARVTQTPRHKVTEMGQEVTMRCQPILGHNTVFWYRQTMMQGLELLAYFRNRAPLDDSGMPKDRFSAEMPDATLATLKIQPSEPRDSAVYFCASGFSYEQYFGPGTRLTVT.

Notes on this clonotype: A junction boundary mismatches the germline segment, possibly from a read error. This rearrangement joins TRBV11-2 to TRBJ2-7; 8 nucleotides agree with TRBD2. Per germline, CDR1 SGHAT and CDR2 FQNNGV. The CDR3 extends over 15 amino acids. The CDR3 nucleotides are TGTGCCAGCAGCAAAGTAGCGGGGACCTCCTACGGGCAGTACTTC. Amino acids: CASSKVAGTSYGQYF.

The V call is TRBV5-4, the J call TRBJ2-7; D is unclear. Germline V gene lookup returns CDR1 SGHNT and CDR2 YYREEE (reference sequence). The CDR3 has 14 amino acids. The V end was cut by 4 bases, the J end by 3 bases, with 14 bases between. The CDR3 protein is CASSPEPLFYEQYF. In DNA, the CDR3 is TGTGCCAGCAGCCCGGAACCCCTTTTCTACGAGCAGTACTTC.

The rearrangement links TRBV11-3 to TRBJ2-2; weak D call: TRBD1 (5 bases). The germline V and J ends were trimmed by 1 base and 4 bases, with 10 bases remaining between them. Germline CDR1 SGHNT, CDR2 YENEEA. There are 15 residues in the CDR3. The CDR3 DNA follows: TGTGCCAGCAGCTTAGGGTCAGGGTGCACCGGGGAGCTGTTTTTT. It is translated as CASSLGSGCTGELFF.